This TCR beta chain was found in a study of beta chain features in type 1 diabetes. In the study overall: There were approximately 100,000,000 sorted cells examined across all samples.

General study points: In comparison with healthy donors, patients had naive, central memory and Treg TCRB repertoires that appeared more similar.

Germline V gene data show CDR1 as SGDLS and CDR2 as YYNGEE. This CDR3 region has 17 residues. Unmatched junction bases numbered 10, after V lost 0 bases and J lost 5 bases. Expressed TCRB transcripts were sequenced because the isolated RNA had all been reverse transcribed beforehand. The assay was immunoSEQ multiplex PCR, and TCRdb's table has in-frame clones only and misses some. The sample yields 5,000 to 7,000 clones, 60% to 85% seen once. Notes on this clone: The antigen is unknown.

The sequenced material came from Tregs from blood. The clonotype comes from a man aged 18 to 29 in good health. The chain uses TRBV9 and TRBJ2-3, with TRBD2 identical over 9 bases. Here the CDR3 reads CASSVANAGGPVDTQYF. The DNA for the CDR3 is TGTGCCAGCAGCGTAGCTAATGCGGGGGGGCCCGTAGATACGCAGTATTTT.